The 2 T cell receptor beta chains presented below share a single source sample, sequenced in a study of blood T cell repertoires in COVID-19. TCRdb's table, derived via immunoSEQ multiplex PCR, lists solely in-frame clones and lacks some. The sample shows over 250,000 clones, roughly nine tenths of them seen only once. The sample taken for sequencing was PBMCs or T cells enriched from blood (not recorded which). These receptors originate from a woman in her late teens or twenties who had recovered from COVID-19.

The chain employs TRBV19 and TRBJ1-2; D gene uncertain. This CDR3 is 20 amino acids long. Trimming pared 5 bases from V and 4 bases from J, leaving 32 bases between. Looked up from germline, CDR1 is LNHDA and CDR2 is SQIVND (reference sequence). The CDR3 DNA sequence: TGTGCCAGTAGTCAAGGAGGGAAACTAACTATGACTGGGCCTGTCTATGGCTACACCTTC. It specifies CASSQGGKLTMTGPVYGYTF. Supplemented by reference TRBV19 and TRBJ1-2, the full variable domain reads DGGITQSPKYLFRKEGQNVTLSCEQNLNHDAMYWYRQDPGQGLRLIYYSQIVNDFQKGDIAEGYSVSREKKESFPLTVTSAQKNPTAFYLCASSQGGKLTMTGPVYGYTFGSGTRLTVV.

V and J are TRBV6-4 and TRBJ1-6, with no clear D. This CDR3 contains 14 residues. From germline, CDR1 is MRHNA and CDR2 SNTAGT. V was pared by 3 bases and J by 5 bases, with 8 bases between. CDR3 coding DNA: TGTGCCAGCAGTGAAGGCGGCAATAATTCACCCCTCCACTTT. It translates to CASSEGGNNSPLHF.